Each of the 25 T cell receptor beta chains below was sequenced from the same sample in a study of beta chain features in type 1 diabetes. cDNA synthesis used the whole RNA isolate, giving expressed TCRB sequences. The protocol was immunoSEQ multiplex PCR, while the TCRdb copy is restricted to in-frame clones and leaves out a portion. The sample yields 130,000 or so clones, around a tenth seen once. The sequencing sample was made of central memory CD4+ T cells from blood. These receptors all stem from a young man in good health.

This clone was observed a few times. The rearrangement joins TRBV9 to TRBJ2-5, with TRBD2 matching 11 bases. V shed 4 bases and J 5 bases; nucleotides not matched to a gene: 16. The germline CDR1 and CDR2 sequences are SGDLS and YYNGEE. The CDR3 sequence is 18 residues long. CDR3 DNA sequence: TGTGCCAGCAGCCCCACTAGCGGGGGCCCCCGAATGGGGGAGACCCAGTACTTC. Protein sequence: CASSPTSGGPRMGETQYF.

The V call is TRBV28, the J call TRBJ2-2; D is perhaps TRBD2 (7 bases). This CDR3 region has 14 residues. Germline CDR1 is MDHEN and CDR2 is SYDVKM. The ends were cut back, 8 bases at V and 1 base at J, with 11 bases in the middle. The CDR3 reads CASSRGQNTGELFF. CDR3 DNA sequence: TGTGCCAGCTCGCGGGGGCAGAACACCGGGGAGCTGTTTTTT.

This chain links TRBV4-3 with TRBJ1-2, with D perhaps TRBD1 (6 bases). The germline V gene encodes CDR1 LGHNA and CDR2 YSLEER. Trimming removed 0 bases at V and 7 bases at J, with 12 bases between. This CDR3 region has 14 residues. Written as DNA, the CDR3 is TGCGCCAGCAGCCAAGATTCAGGGGAGTTTGGCTACACCTTC. Amino acids: CASSQDSGEFGYTF.

V gene TRBV5-1 combines with J gene TRBJ2-5; 13 nucleotides align to TRBD2. Losses at the gene ends were 4 bases for V and 2 bases for J; bases not matched to a gene: 5. Per the germline V gene, CDR1 is SGHRS and CDR2 is YFSETQ. The CDR3 is 16 amino acids. The CDR3 is CASSRRLAGGQETQYF. The CDR3, as DNA: TGCGCCAGCAGCCGAAGACTAGCGGGGGGACAAGAGACCCAGTACTTC.

This clone was counted ten times or more. The chain employs TRBV11-2 and TRBJ2-3; the D gene is possibly TRBD2 (7 bases). Trimming shortened V by 3 bases and J by 4 bases, and 17 bases separated the two germline ends. The CDR3 has 16 amino acids. Germline loops: CDR1 SGHAT, CDR2 FQNNGV. The CDR3 sequence: CASSFGGGTGADTQYF. In DNA, the CDR3 is TGTGCCAGCAGCTTTGGCGGGGGCACCGGGGCAGATACGCAGTATTTT.

The rearrangement uses TRBV30 and TRBJ2-1; no clear D. Trimming took off 0 bases at V and 3 bases at J, with 3 bases between the two ends. The CDR3 length is 12 residues. Per germline, CDR1 GTSNPN and CDR2 SVGIG (reference sequence). CDR3 nucleotide sequence: TGTGCCTGGAGTGTTAACTACAATGAGCAGTTCTTC. Its protein product is CAWSVNYNEQFF.

This chain joins TRBV28 and TRBJ2-5, with 10 bases matching TRBD1. The CDR3 is 14 residues long. Germline assignment: CDR1 MDHEN and CDR2 SYDVKM. V trimming: 7 bases; J trimming: 4 bases; junction bases outside the gene matches: 6. The CDR3 reads CASTRGTGVETQYF. The CDR3 DNA reads as TGTGCCAGCACCCGCGGGACAGGGGTAGAGACCCAGTACTTC.

This clone was detected many times. The rearrangement links TRBV2 to TRBJ2-7; D gene ambiguous. The germline V gene encodes CDR1 SNHLY and CDR2 FYNNEI. This CDR3 is built from 13 residues. Trimming shortened V by 5 bases and J by 2 bases, and 10 bases separated the two germline ends. This CDR3 reads CASSSGSTYEQYF. The CDR3 DNA sequence: TGTGCCAGCAGTTCCGGGTCTACCTACGAGCAGTACTTC.

This clone was seen a handful of times. The rearrangement uses TRBV19 and TRBJ2-5; no definite D call. The CDR3 covers 15 residues. V lost 3 bases and J lost 3, with 14 bases in between. The germline gives CDR1 LNHDA, CDR2 SQIVND (reference sequence). CDR3 amino acids: CASSIMAAMKETQYF. Here the CDR3 DNA reads TGTGCCAGTAGTATTATGGCAGCGATGAAAGAGACCCAGTACTTC. The variable domain in full, with the rest retrieved from reference TRBV19 and TRBJ2-5, is DGGITQSPKYLFRKEGQNVTLSCEQNLNHDAMYWYRQDPGQGLRLIYYSQIVNDFQKGDIAEGYSVSREKKESFPLTVTSAQKNPTAFYLCASSIMAAMKETQYFGPGTRLLVL.

J is TRBJ2-7 and V is TRBV5-6; D is perhaps TRBD1 (6 bases). This CDR3 comprises 13 residues. Looked up from germline, CDR1 is SGHDT and CDR2 is YYEEEE. V was pared by 1 base and J by 2 bases, with 7 bases between. The CDR3 nucleotides are TGTGCCAGCAGCTTGACAGGGACCTACGAGCAGTACTTC. It codes for CASSLTGTYEQYF. Variable domain in full (rest from reference TRBV5-6 and TRBJ2-7): DAGVTQSPTHLIKTRGQQVTLRCSPKSGHDTVSWYQQALGQGPQFIFQYYEEEERQRGNFPDRFSGHQFPNYSSELNVNALLLGDSALYLCASSLTGTYEQYFGPGTRLTVT.

This clone was found a few times. The V call is TRBV7-3, the J call TRBJ2-5; D perhaps matches TRBD1 (5 bases). This CDR3 has 13 residues. V was cut by 2 bases and J by 5 bases, with 9 bases left in between. Germline-derived CDR1 and CDR2 are SGHTA and FQGTGA. In nucleotides, the CDR3 is TGTGCCAGCAGCTTACAGGGCCTGGAGACCCAGTACTTC. This gives the protein CASSLQGLETQYF.

The chain recombines TRBV7-2 with TRBJ2-5; 9 positions agree with TRBD2. The DNA matches TRBJ2-7 better at its end, which makes the J call doubtful. Germline CDR1 is SGHTA and CDR2 is FQGNSA. This CDR3 contains 15 residues. This CDR3 reads CASSLSSGAFYEQYF. The DNA of the CDR3 is TGTGCCAGCAGCTTGTCTAGCGGGGCCTTCTACGAGCAGTACTTC.

This clone has more than one count but fewer than ten. V gene TRBV11-2 combines with J gene TRBJ2-3, with D maybe TRBD2 (7 bases). This CDR3 comprises 15 residues. Trimming removed 5 bases at V and 2 bases at J, with 14 bases between. Germline V lookup: CDR1 SGHAT, CDR2 FQNNGV. CDR3 in amino acids: CASSPRGAVTDTQYF. The CDR3 DNA reads as TGTGCCAGCAGCCCACGGGGGGCGGTCACAGATACGCAGTATTTT. The entire variable domain, with the rest obtained from reference TRBV11-2 and TRBJ2-3, is as follows: EAGVAQSPRYKIIEKRQSVAFWCNPISGHATLYWYQQILGQGPKLLIQFQNNGVVDDSQLPKDRFSAERLKGVDSTLKIQPAKLEDSAVYLCASSPRGAVTDTQYFGPGTRLTVL.

The count of this clone is one. The V call is TRBV5-1, the J call TRBJ1-4; a possible D gene is TRBD1 (6 bases). Trimming cost V 3 bases and J 5 bases, with 14 bases left between them. Germline CDR1 SGHRS, CDR2 YFSETQ. This CDR3 is built from 15 residues. The CDR3: CASSYSYTGNEKLFF. CDR3 bases: TGCGCCAGCAGCTACTCGTATACAGGGAATGAAAAACTGTTTTTT.

This clone was detected a few times. The chain joins TRBV30 to TRBJ1-5; the D gene is possibly TRBD1 (6 bases). The CDR3 loop spans 14 amino acids. CDR1 GTSNPN and CDR2 SVGIG come from the germline V gene (reference sequence). Trimming pared 2 bases from V and 6 bases from J, leaving 14 bases between. The CDR3: CAWSRGQSGQPQHF. CDR3 nucleotide sequence: TGTGCCTGGAGTAGGGGACAATCGGGTCAGCCCCAGCATTTT.

The chain uses TRBV5-1 and TRBJ2-3; 11 nucleotides match TRBD2. With 4 bases clipped from V and 3 bases from J, the junction kept 10 bases outside the gene matches. CDR3 length equals 17 residues. Germline V lookup: CDR1 SGHRS, CDR2 YFSETQ. CDR3 region: CASSAEILAGVTDTQYF. The CDR3 region has the DNA TGCGCCAGCAGCGCGGAGATACTAGCGGGGGTGACAGATACGCAGTATTTT.

This clone was seen a few times. V gene TRBV4-2 combines with J gene TRBJ2-2; 9 nucleotides match TRBD2. CDR3 length: 15 residues. Germline CDR1 and CDR2: LGHNA and YNFKEQ. V gave up 4 bases and J gave up 6 bases; unmatched junction bases: 6. CDR3 sequence (DNA): TGTGCCAGCAGCCCAAGGACTAGCGAGGCCGGGGAGCTGTTTTTT. It yields the protein CASSPRTSEAGELFF.

In its sample, this clone was seen a few times. The chain has TRBV5-1 and TRBJ2-7; TRBD1 matches at 10 bases. V gave up 0 bases and J gave up 6 bases; unmatched junction bases: 9. CDR1 SGHRS and CDR2 YFSETQ come from the germline V gene. This CDR3 region has 16 residues. The DNA of the CDR3 is TGCGCCAGCAGCTTGGCCACGGGACAGGGGCCCAGCGAGCAGTACTTC. The encoded protein is CASSLATGQGPSEQYF.

This clone has just a few counts. The chain combines TRBV14 with TRBJ2-3; 7 bases are a match to TRBD2. Losses at the gene ends were 10 bases for V and 3 bases for J; bases not matched to a gene: 7. CDR1 SGHDN and CDR2 FVKESK come from the germline V gene. This CDR3 spans 13 amino acids. The CDR3 region has the DNA TGTGCCACAAGGCGGGGGAGAACAGATACGCAGTATTTT. As protein: CATRRGRTDTQYF.

This clone appeared a few times. The chain couples TRBV5-1 to TRBJ1-1; 9 nucleotides align to TRBD1. The CDR3 length is 16 residues. V lost 2 bases to trimming and J lost 4 bases; unmatched junction nucleotides: 9. Per the germline V gene, CDR1 is SGHRS and CDR2 is YFSETQ. CDR3 loop: CASSLLKQGAGTEAFF. CDR3 nucleotide sequence: TGCGCCAGCAGCTTACTAAAACAGGGGGCTGGCACTGAAGCTTTCTTT.

The chain employs TRBV7-2 and TRBJ2-1, with 15 bases aligning to TRBD2. Germline V lookup: CDR1 SGHTA, CDR2 FQGNSA. V lost 2 bases and J lost 7; bases outside the gene matches: 3. The length of the CDR3 is 16 residues. The CDR3 DNA follows: TGTGCCAGCAGCTTATTGGGGACTAGCGGGGGGAATGAGCAGTTCTTC. This encodes CASSLLGTSGGNEQFF.

Notes on this clone: The junction does not match germline at one end; this may be a read error. The chain recombines TRBV6-5 with TRBJ2-7; 7 nucleotides line up with TRBD2. Germline V gene data show CDR1 as MNHEY and CDR2 as SVGAGI. The CDR3 spans 11 residues. DNA for the CDR3: TGTGCCAGCAGTTACACAGCGGGGCTAGAGTTC. Translation gives CASSYTAGLEF.

The chain links TRBV27 to TRBJ2-5; a possible D gene is TRBD2 (6 bases). Germline V gene sequence: CDR1 MNHEY, CDR2 SMNVEV (reference sequence). V lost 5 bases, J lost 5 bases, and 15 bases lay in between. CDR3 length equals 14 residues. CDR3 loop: CASSGAARGETQYF. In nucleotides, the CDR3 is TGTGCCAGCAGTGGGGCGGCCCGGGGGGAGACCCAGTACTTC.

In this sample, this clone turned up many times. The chain employs TRBV27 and TRBJ2-7; the match to TRBD2 covers 13 bases. In germline, CDR1 is MNHEY, CDR2 SMNVEV (reference sequence). V was clipped by 5 bases and J by 3 bases; unmatched bases: 7. CDR3 length equals 16 residues. The CDR3 DNA reads TGTGCCAGCAGTCCTCTCGGGACTAGCGGGGTCTACGAGCAGTACTTC. Translation gives CASSPLGTSGVYEQYF.

V and J are TRBV7-2 and TRBJ2-7; 11 bases match TRBD2. The CDR3 has 16 residues. The V and J ends lost 6 bases and 6 bases, in that order; junction bases with no gene match: 13. Germline loops: CDR1 SGHTA, CDR2 FQGNSA. The DNA for the CDR3 is TGTGCCAGCAGTCAAGTAGCGGGGGGGGGCTCGGGCGAGCAGTACTTC. Protein product: CASSQVAGGGSGEQYF.